This note documents a single T cell receptor (beta chain) sequence. Profiled with immunoSEQ multiplex PCR; TCRdb holds only in-frame clones, not every one. The repertoire holds about 680,000 clones, with approximately 90% as singletons. The data were taken from a study of shared clonotypes between healthy human individuals. Naive CD8 isolation took CD45RO-negative cells positively selected for CCR7 and excluded terminally differentiated effector memory CD45RA+ cells. The donors were all Caucasian adults (living in Nashville, Tennessee). Germline V gene data show CDR1 as SGHRS and CDR2 as YFSETQ. With V trimmed by 1 base and J by 4 bases, 9 bases remained unmatched. The CDR3 runs 16 residues.

This chain connects TRBV5-1 to TRBJ2-3; 7 nucleotides agree with TRBD2. The sequenced sample was naive CD8+ T cells sorted from blood. The receptor was derived from a man aged 25-45 years in good health. The CDR3 coding sequence is TGCGCCAGCAGCTTGCCCTCTGCGGGAGTGGCAGATACGCAGTATTTT. As protein: CASSLPSAGVADTQYF.